This is a list of T cell receptor beta chains from one sample in a study of early T cells in non-severe SARS-CoV-2 infection. MiXCR, run by TCRdb on the 5' RACE reads, gives a single entry per CDR3 protein. The profile covers approximately 70,000 distinct CDR3 sequences, with roughly 4.5% appearing a single time and 3.5% to 4% taken by the ten largest. The sequencing here drew on whole blood, taken at baseline. The receptors derive from an adult who was a healthcare worker with PCR-confirmed SARS-CoV-2 infection or an uninfected control (not recorded which). The donor label of this sample is uncertain. Each CDR3 is given with its conserved first and last residue. Each record gives: CDR3 DNA, CDR3 protein, clone size, V gene, J gene, D gene. The D gene is left open where the match is weak. Clone size is stated in some rows and not others, as once, few, many or a class when expanded.

DNA: TGTGCCAGCATCGCTTCAGGGGGACTGAGTGAAAAACTGTTTTTT
CDR3: CASIASGGLSEKLFF
size: many
V: TRBV28
J: TRBJ1-4
D: TRBD1

DNA: TGTGCCAGTACCCCATTTAGGGCGGTGGGCAATCAGCCCCAGCATTTT
CDR3: CASTPFRAVGNQPQHF
size: many
V: TRBV19
J: TRBJ1-5
D: -

DNA: TGTGCCAGCTCACCAGGGCAGGGAGAGTCCTACGAGCAGTACTTC
CDR3: CASSPGQGESYEQYF
size: -
V: TRBV18
J: TRBJ2-7
D: -

DNA: TGTGCCAGCAGTGCGGGAACTAGCAAAGCGAGGGGGACCCAGTACTTC
CDR3: CASSAGTSKARGTQYF
size: many
V: TRBV6-1
J: TRBJ2-5
D: -

DNA: TGTGCCAGCAGCTCAAGACACCGACCTTGGAACACTGAAGCTTTCTTT
CDR3: CASSSRHRPWNTEAFF
size: -
V: TRBV7-2
J: TRBJ1-1
D: -

DNA: TGTGCCAGCAGCTTAGAGCGGGGCCTGTCGTACGAGCAGTACTTC
CDR3: CASSLERGLSYEQYF
size: few
V: TRBV11-2
J: TRBJ2-7
D: -

DNA: TGTGCCAGCAGTAGAAGGGGGTCTTCCTATAATTCACCCCTCCACTTT
CDR3: CASSRRGSSYNSPLHF
size: few
V: TRBV6-1
J: TRBJ1-6
D: -

DNA: TGTGCCAGCAGCCGTTTAGGGGATGGCAAAAACATTCAGTACTTC
CDR3: CASSRLGDGKNIQYF
size: many
V: TRBV5-6
J: TRBJ2-4
D: -

DNA: TGTGCCAGTAGCCCGGGACAGGGTATACAGCCCCAGCATTTT
CDR3: CASSPGQGIQPQHF
size: -
V: TRBV19
J: TRBJ1-5
D: TRBD1

DNA: TGTGCCACCAGCGTTAGACTGGGTAGGTACAATGAGCAGTTCTTC
CDR3: CATSVRLGRYNEQFF
size: -
V: TRBV15
J: TRBJ2-1
D: -

DNA: TGTGCCAGCATTACGGACAGGGCAAATCAGCCCCAGCATTTT
CDR3: CASITDRANQPQHF
size: few
V: TRBV2
J: TRBJ1-5
D: TRBD1

DNA: TGTGCCAGCAGCTCCGGGGCCCAGGGGAGGCACGAGCAGTACTTC
CDR3: CASSSGAQGRHEQYF
size: many
V: TRBV7-9
J: TRBJ2-7
D: -

DNA: TGTGCCAGCAGCGTAGAGGGACAGGGGTGGAATGAGCAGTTCTTC
CDR3: CASSVEGQGWNEQFF
size: -
V: TRBV9
J: TRBJ2-1
D: TRBD1

DNA: TGTGCCAGCAGCTTAGAGAAGTACACTGAAGCTTTCTTT
CDR3: CASSLEKYTEAFF
size: many
V: TRBV7-2
J: TRBJ1-1
D: -

DNA: TGCAGTGCTAGGGAAGGACAGGGAGTACAAGAGACCCAGTACTTC
CDR3: CSAREGQGVQETQYF
size: many
V: TRBV20-1
J: TRBJ2-5
D: TRBD1

DNA: TGTGCCAGCAGCTTCCAACAGGGGCGGAGAGCTGAAGCTTTCTTT
CDR3: CASSFQQGRRAEAFF
size: many
V: TRBV7-2
J: TRBJ1-1
D: TRBD1

DNA: TGTGCCAGCAGCCAAGCAGACAGGGTGGGAAAAGGGCAGTACTTC
CDR3: CASSQADRVGKGQYF
size: once
V: TRBV14
J: TRBJ2-7
D: TRBD1

DNA: TGTGCCAGTAAATCGACAGGGGAACCTTACAATGAGCAGTTCTTC
CDR3: CASKSTGEPYNEQFF
size: -
V: TRBV6-5
J: TRBJ2-1
D: TRBD1

DNA: TGTGCCAGTATTGGGGACAGCCTTCAAGAGACCCAGTACTTC
CDR3: CASIGDSLQETQYF
size: few
V: TRBV19
J: TRBJ2-5
D: TRBD1

DNA: TGTGCCAGCAGCTCTAGCACAGATACGCAGTATTTT
CDR3: CASSSSTDTQYF
size: many
V: TRBV7-9
J: TRBJ2-3
D: -

DNA: TGTGCCATTAAAGAAAGGGACAGTAACACCGGGGAGCTGTTTTTT
CDR3: CAIKERDSNTGELFF
size: -
V: TRBV10-3
J: TRBJ2-2
D: TRBD1

DNA: TGCAGCGTTGCGGCCGGCACTAGCGGGGCGGCTAAGACCCAGTACTTC
CDR3: CSVAAGTSGAAKTQYF
size: few
V: TRBV29-1
J: TRBJ2-5
D: TRBD2

DNA: TGTGCCAGCAGCTCCTCCGGGACAGGGGGCCTGAACACTGAAGCTTTCTTT
CDR3: CASSSSGTGGLNTEAFF
size: many
V: TRBV7-2
J: TRBJ1-1
D: TRBD1

DNA: TGTGCCAGCAGCGCCGTACGGGACAGATTCAGCTATGGCTACACCTTC
CDR3: CASSAVRDRFSYGYTF
size: many
V: TRBV9
J: TRBJ1-2
D: TRBD1

DNA: TGTGCTAGCAGCCGGGACAGGGGATCCCAAGAGACCCAGTACTTC
CDR3: CASSRDRGSQETQYF
size: many
V: TRBV7-7
J: TRBJ2-5
D: TRBD1